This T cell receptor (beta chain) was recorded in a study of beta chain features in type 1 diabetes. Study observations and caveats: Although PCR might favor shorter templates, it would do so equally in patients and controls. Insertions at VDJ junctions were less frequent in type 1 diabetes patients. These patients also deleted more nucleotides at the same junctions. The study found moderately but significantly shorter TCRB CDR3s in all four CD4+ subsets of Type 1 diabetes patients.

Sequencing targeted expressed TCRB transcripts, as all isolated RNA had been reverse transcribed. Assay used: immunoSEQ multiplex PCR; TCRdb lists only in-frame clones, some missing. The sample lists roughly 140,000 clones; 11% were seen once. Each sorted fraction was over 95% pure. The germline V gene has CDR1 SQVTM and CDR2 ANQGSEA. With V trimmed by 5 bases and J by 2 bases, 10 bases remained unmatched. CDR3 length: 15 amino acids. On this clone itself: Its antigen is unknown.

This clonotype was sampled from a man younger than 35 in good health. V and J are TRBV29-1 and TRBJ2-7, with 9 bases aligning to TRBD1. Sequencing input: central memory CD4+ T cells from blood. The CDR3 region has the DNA TGCAGCGTTAGGGACAGGGTTTCGCCTACCTACGAGCAGTACTTC. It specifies CSVRDRVSPTYEQYF.